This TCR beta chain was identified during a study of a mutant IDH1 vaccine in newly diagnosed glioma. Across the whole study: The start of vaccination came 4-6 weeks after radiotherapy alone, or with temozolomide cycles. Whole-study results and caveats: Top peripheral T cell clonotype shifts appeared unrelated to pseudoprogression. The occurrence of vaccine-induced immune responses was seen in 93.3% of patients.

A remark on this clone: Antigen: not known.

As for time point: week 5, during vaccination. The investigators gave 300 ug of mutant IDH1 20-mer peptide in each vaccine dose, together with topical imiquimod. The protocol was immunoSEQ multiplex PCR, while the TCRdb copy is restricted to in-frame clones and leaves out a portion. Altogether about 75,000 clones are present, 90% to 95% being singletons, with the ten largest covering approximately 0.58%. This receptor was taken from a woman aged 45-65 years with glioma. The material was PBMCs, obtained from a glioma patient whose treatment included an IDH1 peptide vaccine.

CDR3 sequence (DNA): TGTGCCAGCAGTTTATCGATCAAACAAGAGACCCAGTACTTC. Encoded protein: CASSLSIKQETQYF. The gene calls are TRBV27 and TRBJ2-5; D gene uncertain. Germline V gene data show CDR1 as MNHEY and CDR2 as SMNVEV (reference sequence). The CDR3 has 14 amino acids. The V end lost 0 bases, the J end lost 2 bases, and 7 bases lay between the germline ends.